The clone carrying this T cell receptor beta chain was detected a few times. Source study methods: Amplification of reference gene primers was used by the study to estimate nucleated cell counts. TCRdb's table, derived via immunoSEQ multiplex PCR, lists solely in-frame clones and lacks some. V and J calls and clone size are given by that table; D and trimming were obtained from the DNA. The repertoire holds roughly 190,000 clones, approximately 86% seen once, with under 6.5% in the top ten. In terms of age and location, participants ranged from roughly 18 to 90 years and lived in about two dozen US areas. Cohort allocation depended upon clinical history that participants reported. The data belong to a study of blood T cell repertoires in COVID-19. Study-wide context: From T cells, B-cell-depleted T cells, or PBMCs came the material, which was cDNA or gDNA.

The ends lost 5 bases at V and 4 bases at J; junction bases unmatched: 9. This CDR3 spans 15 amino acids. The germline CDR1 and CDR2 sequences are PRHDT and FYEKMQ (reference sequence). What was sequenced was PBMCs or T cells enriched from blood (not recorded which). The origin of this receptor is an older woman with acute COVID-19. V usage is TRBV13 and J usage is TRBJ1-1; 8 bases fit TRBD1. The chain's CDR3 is CASSVYDRGRTEAFF. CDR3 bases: TGTGCCAGCAGCGTTTACGACAGGGGTCGCACTGAAGCTTTCTTT.